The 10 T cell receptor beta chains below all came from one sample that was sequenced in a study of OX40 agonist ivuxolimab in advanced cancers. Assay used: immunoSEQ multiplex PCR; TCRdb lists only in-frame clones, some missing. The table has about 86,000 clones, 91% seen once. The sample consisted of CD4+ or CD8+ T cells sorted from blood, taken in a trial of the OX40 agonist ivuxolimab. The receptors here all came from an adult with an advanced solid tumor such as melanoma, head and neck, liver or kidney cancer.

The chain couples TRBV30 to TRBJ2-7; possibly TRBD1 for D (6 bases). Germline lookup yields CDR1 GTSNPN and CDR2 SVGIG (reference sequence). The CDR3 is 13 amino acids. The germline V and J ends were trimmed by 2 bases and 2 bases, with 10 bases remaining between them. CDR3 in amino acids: CAWSLDSTYEQYF. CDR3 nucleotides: TGTGCCTGGAGTTTGGACAGCACCTACGAGCAGTACTTC. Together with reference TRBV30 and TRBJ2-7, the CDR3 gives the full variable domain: SQTIHQWPATLVQPVGSPLSLECTVEGTSNPNLYWYRQAAGRGLQLLFYSVGIGQISSEVPQNLSASRPQDRQFILSSKKLLLSDSGFYLCAWSLDSTYEQYFGPGTRLTVT.

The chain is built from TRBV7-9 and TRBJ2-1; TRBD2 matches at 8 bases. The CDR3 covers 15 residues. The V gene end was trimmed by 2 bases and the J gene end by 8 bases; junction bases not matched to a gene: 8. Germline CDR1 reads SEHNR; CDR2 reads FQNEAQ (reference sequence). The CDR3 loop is CASSLNGRATDEQFF. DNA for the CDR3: TGTGCCAGCAGCTTAAACGGGAGGGCCACAGATGAGCAGTTCTTC. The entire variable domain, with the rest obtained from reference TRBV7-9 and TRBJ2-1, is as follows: DTGVSQNPRHKITKRGQNVTFRCDPISEHNRLYWYRQTLGQGPEFLTYFQNEAQLEKSRLLSDRFSAERPKGSFSTLEIQRTEQGDSAMYLCASSLNGRATDEQFFGPGTRLTVL.

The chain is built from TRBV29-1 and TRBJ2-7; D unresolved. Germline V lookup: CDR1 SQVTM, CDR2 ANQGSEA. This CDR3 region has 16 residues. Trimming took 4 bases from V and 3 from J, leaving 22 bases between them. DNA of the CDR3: TGCAGCGTTGCGGGTCCACCCACTCGGCTGAGCTACGAGCAGTACTTC. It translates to CSVAGPPTRLSYEQYF.

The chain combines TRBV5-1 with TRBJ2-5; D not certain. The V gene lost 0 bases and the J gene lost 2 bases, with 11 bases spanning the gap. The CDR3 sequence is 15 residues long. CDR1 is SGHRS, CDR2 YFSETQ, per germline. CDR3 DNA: TGCGCCAGCAGCTTGGTGTCGGCAGATCAAGAGACCCAGTACTTC. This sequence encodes CASSLVSADQETQYF.

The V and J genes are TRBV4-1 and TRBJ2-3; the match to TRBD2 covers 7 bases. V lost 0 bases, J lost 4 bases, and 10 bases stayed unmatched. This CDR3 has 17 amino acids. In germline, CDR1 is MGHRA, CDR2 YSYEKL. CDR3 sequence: CASSQDPHAGVADTQYF. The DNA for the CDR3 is TGCGCCAGCAGCCAAGACCCCCATGCGGGAGTGGCAGATACGCAGTATTTT.

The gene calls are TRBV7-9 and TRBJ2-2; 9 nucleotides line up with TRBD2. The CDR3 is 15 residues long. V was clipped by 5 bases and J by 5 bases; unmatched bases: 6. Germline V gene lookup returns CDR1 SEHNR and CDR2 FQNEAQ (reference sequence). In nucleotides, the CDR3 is TGTGCCAGCAGCCAACTGGCGGGAGGGACCGGGGAGCTGTTTTTT. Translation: CASSQLAGGTGELFF. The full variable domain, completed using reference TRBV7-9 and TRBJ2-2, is DTGVSQNPRHKITKRGQNVTFRCDPISEHNRLYWYRQTLGQGPEFLTYFQNEAQLEKSRLLSDRFSAERPKGSFSTLEIQRTEQGDSAMYLCASSQLAGGTGELFFGEGSRLTVL.

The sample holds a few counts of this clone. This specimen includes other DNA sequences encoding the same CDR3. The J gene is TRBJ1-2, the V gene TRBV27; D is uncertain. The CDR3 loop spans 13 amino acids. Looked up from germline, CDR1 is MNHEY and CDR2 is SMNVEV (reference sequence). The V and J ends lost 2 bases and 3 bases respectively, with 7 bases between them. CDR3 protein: CASSLGGDYGYTF. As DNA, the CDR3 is TGTGCCAGCAGTTTAGGAGGAGACTATGGCTACACCTTC.

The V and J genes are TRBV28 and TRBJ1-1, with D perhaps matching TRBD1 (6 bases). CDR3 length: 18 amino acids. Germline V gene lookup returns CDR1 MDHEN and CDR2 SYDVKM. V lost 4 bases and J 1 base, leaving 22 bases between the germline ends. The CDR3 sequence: CASSSQSGTLTSNTEAFF. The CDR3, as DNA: TGTGCCAGCAGTTCACAGTCCGGGACACTTACTTCGAACACTGAAGCTTTCTTT.

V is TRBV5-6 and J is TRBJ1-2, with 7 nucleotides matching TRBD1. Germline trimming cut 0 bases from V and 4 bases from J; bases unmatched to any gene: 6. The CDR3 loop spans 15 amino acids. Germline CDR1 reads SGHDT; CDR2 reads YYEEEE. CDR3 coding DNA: TGTGCCAGCAGCTTGGAGGGGGCGCGGGGCTATGGCTACACCTTC. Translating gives CASSLEGARGYGYTF. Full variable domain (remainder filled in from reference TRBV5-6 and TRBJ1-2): DAGVTQSPTHLIKTRGQQVTLRCSPKSGHDTVSWYQQALGQGPQFIFQYYEEEERQRGNFPDRFSGHQFPNYSSELNVNALLLGDSALYLCASSLEGARGYGYTFGSGTRLTVV.

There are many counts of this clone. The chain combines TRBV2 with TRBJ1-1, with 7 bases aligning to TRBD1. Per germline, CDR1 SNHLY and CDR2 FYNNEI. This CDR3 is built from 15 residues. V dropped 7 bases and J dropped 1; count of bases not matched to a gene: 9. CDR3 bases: TGTGCCAGCAAAATGAGGGGGACAGAGAACACTGAAGCTTTCTTT. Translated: CASKMRGTENTEAFF. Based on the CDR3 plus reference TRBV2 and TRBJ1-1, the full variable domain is EPEVTQTPSHQVTQMGQEVILRCVPISNHLYFYWYRQILGQKVEFLVSFYNNEISEKSEIFDDQFSVERPDGSNFTLKIRSTKLEDSAMYFCASKMRGTENTEAFFGQGTRLTVV.